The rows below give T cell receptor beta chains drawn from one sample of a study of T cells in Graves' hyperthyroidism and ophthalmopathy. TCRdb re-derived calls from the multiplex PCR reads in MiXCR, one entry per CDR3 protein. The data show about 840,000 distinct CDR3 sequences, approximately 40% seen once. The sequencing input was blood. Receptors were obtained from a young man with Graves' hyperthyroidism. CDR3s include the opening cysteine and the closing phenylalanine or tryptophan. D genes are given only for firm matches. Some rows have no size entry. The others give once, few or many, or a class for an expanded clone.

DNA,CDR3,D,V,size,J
TGCAGCGTTGAGGCAGGGAGTTACTACGAGCAGTACTTC,CSVEAGSYYEQYF,-,TRBV29-1,many,TRBJ2-7
TGCGCCAGCAGTCCTGGGGTCTTCGGTTCACCCCTCCACTTT,CASSPGVFGSPLHF,-,TRBV5-1,-,TRBJ1-6
TGTGCCAGCAGCTTTTCGGTAAACCACACTGAAGCTTTCTTT,CASSFSVNHTEAFF,-,TRBV7-9,-,TRBJ1-1
TGTGCCAGCGGGGACACACTTAATTCACCCCTCCACTTT,CASGDTLNSPLHF,-,TRBV12-3/TRBV12-4,few,TRBJ1-6
TGCAGTGCCGCCGGACAGGGCGAAAGGGGCTACACCTTC,CSAAGQGERGYTF,TRBD1,TRBV20-1,many,TRBJ1-2
TGCAGCGTTGGAACCTATGGCTACACCTTC,CSVGTYGYTF,-,TRBV29-1,-,TRBJ1-2
TGTGCCAGCAGCTCAGTCGGCAGGCAGACTCAGCCCCAGCATTTT,CASSSVGRQTQPQHF,-,TRBV7-1,-,TRBJ1-5
TGCGCCAGCAGCTGGGTGACAGGGGAGGAAGATGGCTACACCTTC,CASSWVTGEEDGYTF,TRBD1,TRBV5-1,many,TRBJ1-2
TGTGCCACCACCCTCGCCAGGGGAGCGGAGACCCAGTACTTC,CATTLARGAETQYF,-,TRBV15,-,TRBJ2-5
TGTGCCAGTTCCAGGGCCTTGATGGAGACCCAGTACTTC,CASSRALMETQYF,-,TRBV7-2,many,TRBJ2-5
TGCAGCATAACAGGGACACCCGAAGCTTTCTTT,CSITGTPEAFF,-,TRBV29-1,-,TRBJ1-1
TGTGCCAGTAGGACATTGGATTCACCCCTCCACTTT,CASRTLDSPLHF,-,TRBV25-1,many,TRBJ1-6
TGTGCCAGCAGCTTAAGAGGGCCTGGCAATCAGCCCCAGCATTTT,CASSLRGPGNQPQHF,-,TRBV7-8,many,TRBJ1-5
TGTGCCAGTAGTCCCTGGGGAGCGGGAGTCGAGACCCAGTACTTC,CASSPWGAGVETQYF,TRBD2,TRBV19,few,TRBJ2-5
TGCGCCAGCAGCTTGGGCAGGGGAGGTTTGAACACTGAAGCTTTCTTT,CASSLGRGGLNTEAFF,-,TRBV5-1,once,TRBJ1-1
TGCGCCAGCAGCAGATTCGCAGGGGGTCTATACGGCTACACCTTC,CASSRFAGGLYGYTF,TRBD1,TRBV5-1,-,TRBJ1-2
TGTGCCAGCAGCCAAGATGGGACAGGGACTTCCTACGAGCAGTACTTC,CASSQDGTGTSYEQYF,TRBD1,TRBV4-2,-,TRBJ2-7
TGCGCCAGCAGCCAAACAGACAGCTACGAGCAGTACTTC,CASSQTDSYEQYF,-,TRBV4-1,few,TRBJ2-7
TGTGCCAGCAAAAGCTCCCCCGGGGAGCTGTTTTTT,CASKSSPGELFF,-,TRBV7-9,-,TRBJ2-2